The TCR beta chain under discussion was sequenced for a study of blood T cell repertoires in COVID-19. Study overall: Spain, Italy and the United States supplied samples that represented acute and convalescent COVID-19. PBMCs, B-cell-depleted T cells, or T cells were the source of the cDNA or gDNA that made up the material.

This clone was counted between two and nine times. In the authors' workflow: Scientists estimated how many nucleated cells there were by amplifying reference gene primers. Method: immunoSEQ multiplex PCR; TCRdb's copy keeps in-frame clones and lacks some. From that table come the V and J calls and clone size; the DNA was used to work out D and trimming. The sample lists 35,000 to 40,000 clones; around three quarters were seen once. CDR1 and CDR2 from the germline V gene are SGHTA and FQGNSA. V lost 6 bases to trimming and J lost 4 bases, with 16 bases between them. The CDR3 sequence is 15 residues long.

The chain carries TRBV7-2 and TRBJ2-1; D may be TRBD1 (8 bases). The receptor's source is a man aged 80 or over with active or convalescent COVID-19. Sequenced material: peripheral blood. In DNA form, the CDR3 reads TGTGCCAGCAGGGGAGGGGGACAGGTATACAATGAGCAGTTCTTC. Amino acid sequence: CASRGGGQVYNEQFF.